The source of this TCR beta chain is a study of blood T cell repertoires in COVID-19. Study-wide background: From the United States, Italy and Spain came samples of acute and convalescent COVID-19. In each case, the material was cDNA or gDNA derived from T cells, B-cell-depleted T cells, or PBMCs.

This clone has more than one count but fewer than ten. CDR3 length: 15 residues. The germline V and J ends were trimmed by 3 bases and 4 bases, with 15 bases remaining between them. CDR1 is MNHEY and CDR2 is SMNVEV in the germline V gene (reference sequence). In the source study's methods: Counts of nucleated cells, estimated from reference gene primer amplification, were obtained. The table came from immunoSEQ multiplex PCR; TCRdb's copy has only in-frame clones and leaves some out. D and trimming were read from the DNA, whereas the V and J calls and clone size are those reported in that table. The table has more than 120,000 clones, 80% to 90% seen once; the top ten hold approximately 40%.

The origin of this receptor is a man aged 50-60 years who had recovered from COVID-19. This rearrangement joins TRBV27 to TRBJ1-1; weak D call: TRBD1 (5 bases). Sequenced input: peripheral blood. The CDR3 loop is CASSLGGSWSTEAFF. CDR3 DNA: TGTGCCAGCAGTTTGGGGGGTTCTTGGAGCACTGAAGCTTTCTTT.